These 7 T cell receptor beta chains were sequenced from one sample in a study of cytomegalovirus exposure and HLA in healthy donors. The primer mix had 60 Vbeta and 13 Jbeta primers. Sequencing used immunoSEQ multiplex PCR; TCRdb keeps in-frame clones, though not all of them. The sample has around 27,000 clones, less than 70% seen once. Sequenced sample: PBMCs. The receptors here all came from a male donor in good health and CMV-seropositive.

The genes are TRBV30 and TRBJ1-2; 8 bases line up with TRBD1. With 3 bases clipped from V and 8 bases from J, the junction kept 20 bases outside the gene matches. CDR3 size: 17 residues. Germline V gives CDR1 GTSNPN, CDR2 SVGIG (reference sequence). The CDR3 region has the DNA TGTGCCTGGAGACCCGGGGGCAGGGGGCGATCAGGCCGGGGCTACACCTTC. It encodes CAWRPGGRGRSGRGYTF.

This clone has a handful of counts. The rearrangement joins TRBV7-9 to TRBJ2-5; perhaps TRBD1 as D (6 bases). Germline CDR1 is SEHNR and CDR2 is FQNEAQ (reference sequence). Trimming cost V 4 bases and J 4 bases, with 10 bases left between them. The CDR3 length is 13 residues. The CDR3 DNA is TGTGCCAGCAGCTGGGGGCAGAGAGAGACCCAGTACTTC. As protein: CASSWGQRETQYF.

This clone was seen a single time. The rearrangement links TRBV6-1 to TRBJ1-2, with D unresolved. The germline V and J ends were trimmed by 2 bases and 8 bases, with 15 bases remaining between them. CDR1 and CDR2 (germline): MNHNS, SASEGT. The CDR3 sequence is 14 residues long. The CDR3 coding sequence is TGTGCCAGCAGTGAACTTGAGGGTGGTAACGGCTACACCTTC. This gives the protein CASSELEGGNGYTF.

The chain joins TRBV5-6 to TRBJ1-3; tentative D call: TRBD1 (5 bases). Trimming removed 1 base from V and 0 bases from J, with 8 bases in between. The CDR3 totals 15 residues. The germline CDR1 and CDR2 sequences are SGHDT and YYEEEE. The chain's CDR3 is CASSLRTISGNTIYF. The CDR3, as DNA: TGTGCCAGCAGCTTGCGGACAATCTCTGGAAACACCATATATTTT.

CDR3 region: CASSLPRRSGSPHEQYF. The CDR3 DNA follows: TGTGCCAGCAGTTTGCCCCGTAGGAGCGGGAGTCCCCACGAGCAGTACTTC. V gene TRBV27 combines with J gene TRBJ2-7, with 8 positions matching TRBD2. Trimming removed 3 bases from V and 5 bases from J; junction bases left unmatched: 15. CDR3 length: 17 residues. Germline V CDR1 and CDR2: MNHEY, SMNVEV (reference sequence).

V gene TRBV5-8 combines with J gene TRBJ1-6; D not certain. CDR1 and CDR2 (germline): SGHTS, YDEGEE. This CDR3 region has 16 residues. V was cut by 1 base and J by 0 bases, with 8 bases left in between. The CDR3 nucleotides are TGTGCCAGCAGCTTGACGGTGAGCTCCTATAATTCACCCCTCCACTTT. This codes for CASSLTVSSYNSPLHF.

J is TRBJ2-1 and V is TRBV5-4, with 13 positions matching TRBD2. CDR1 and CDR2 from the germline V gene are SGHNT and YYREEE (reference sequence). Trimming removed 0 bases from V and 10 bases from J; junction bases left unmatched: 4. CDR3 length: 15 amino acids. The CDR3 sequence is CASSLELAGGREQFF. The CDR3 DNA sequence: TGTGCCAGCAGCTTGGAACTAGCGGGGGGGCGGGAGCAGTTCTTC.